These 12 T cell receptor beta chains share one sample of origin, sequenced in a study of T-cell reconstitution after alpha-beta-depleted transplantation in children. Findings and limits, study-wide: One year after transplant, T-cell counts and diversity came mostly from newly produced T cells.

These receptors' targets are unknown. Unique molecular identifiers featured in how the TCRbeta library was prepared. A single record per CDR3 protein comes from TCRdb applying MiXCR to the PCR reads. The sample consists of 250,000 to 300,000 distinct CDR3 sequences, around 7.1% of them appearing once. Sequencing used peripheral blood, obtained 360 days after TCRalphabeta/CD19-depleted stem cell transplant. These receptors all come from a female patient aged 2-15 years who had a stem cell transplant for Fanconi anemia, so the T cells may come from the graft donor.

V is TRBV30 and J is TRBJ2-3; unclear D gene. The CDR3 extends over 14 amino acids. Germline V gene sequence: CDR1 GTSNPN, CDR2 SVGIG (reference sequence). The V end lost 0 bases, the J end lost 2 bases, and 9 bases lay between the germline ends. The CDR3 spells CAWSVGRSTDTQYF. CDR3 nucleotide sequence: TGTGCCTGGAGTGTCGGCCGCTCCACAGATACGCAGTATTTT.

In this sample, this clonotype turned up many times. V and J are TRBV12-3 or TRBV12-4 and TRBJ2-2; 7 nucleotides line up with TRBD1. The ends lost 4 bases at V and 14 bases at J; junction bases unmatched: 7. CDR3 size: 12 residues. The CDR3 DNA reads TGTGCCAGCAGTTCTGGGTACAGGGGCCTGTTTTTT. Protein: CASSSGYRGLFF.

This clonotype was detected ten times or more. CDR3 loop: CASSPTNNGYTEAFF. CDR3 coding DNA: TGTGCCAGCAGCCCTACTAACAACGGCTACACTGAAGCTTTCTTT. The genes are TRBV7-3 and TRBJ1-1; D remains ambiguous. The V gene's germline CDR1 is SGHTA and CDR2 FQGTGA. The CDR3 extends over 15 amino acids. The ends were cut back, 5 bases at V and 3 bases at J, with 16 bases in the middle.

There are many counts of this clonotype. The chain has TRBV9 and TRBJ2-2, with D tentatively TRBD1 (5 bases). The germline V gene encodes CDR1 SGDLS and CDR2 YYNGEE. V was shortened by 2 bases and J by 6 bases, with 11 bases between the two germline ends. There are 14 residues in the CDR3. The CDR3 here is CASSVDSPSGELFF. Here the CDR3 DNA reads TGTGCCAGCAGCGTCGACAGTCCCTCCGGGGAGCTGTTTTTT.

This chain links TRBV7-8 with TRBJ2-5; 7 positions agree with TRBD1. Germline V gives CDR1 SGHVS, CDR2 FQNEAQ. The CDR3 loop spans 13 amino acids. After removal of 2 bases from V and 5 bases from J, the junction contained 2 bases not matched to a gene. For the CDR3, the DNA is TGTGCCAGCAGCTTACAGGGGGTGGAGACCCAGTACTTC. Amino acid sequence: CASSLQGVETQYF. The full variable domain, completed using reference TRBV7-8 and TRBJ2-5, is GAGVSQSPRYKVAKRGQDVALRCDPISGHVSLFWYQQALGQGPEFLTYFQNEAQLDKSGLPSDRFFAERPEGSVSTLKIQRTQQEDSAVYLCASSLQGVETQYFGPGTRLLVL.

This clonotype was counted at least ten times. This chain connects TRBV7-2 to TRBJ2-7; possible D gene TRBD2, 5 bases. Germline V gene sequence: CDR1 SGHTA, CDR2 FQGNSA. V shed 3 bases and J shed 3 bases, with 15 bases lying between them. The CDR3 length is 15 residues. This CDR3 reads CASSFNPGVYYEQYF. The CDR3 DNA reads TGTGCCAGCAGCTTTAATCCCGGGGTATACTACGAGCAGTACTTC.

This clonotype came up many times. The chain combines TRBV4-1 with TRBJ1-6, with D possibly matching TRBD1 (5 bases). CDR1 is MGHRA and CDR2 is YSYEKL in the germline V gene. This CDR3 is 14 amino acids long. V gave up 1 base and J gave up 7 bases, with 8 bases separating them. The CDR3 here is CASSQGQMNSPLHF. In nucleotides, the CDR3 is TGCGCCAGCAGCCAAGGACAGATGAATTCACCCCTCCACTTT.

This clonotype showed up many times. The CDR3 reads CASSSYQGHSAHNEQFF. CDR3 DNA sequence: TGTGCCAGCAGTTCCTACCAAGGACATTCCGCCCACAATGAGCAGTTCTTC. The rearrangement joins TRBV12-3 or TRBV12-4 to TRBJ2-1, with D possibly matching TRBD1 (5 bases). Trimming shortened V by 4 bases and J by 5 bases, and 21 bases separated the two germline ends. The CDR3 covers 17 residues.

This clonotype was seen repeatedly, ten times or more. The chain uses TRBV7-2 and TRBJ1-6; 12 nucleotides line up with TRBD1. Trimming took 4 bases from V and 7 from J; bases not matched to a gene: 2. This CDR3 contains 15 residues. Germline CDR1 SGHTA, CDR2 FQGNSA. CDR3 sequence: CASSSGQGANSPLHF. In DNA form, the CDR3 reads TGTGCCAGCAGCTCGGGACAGGGGGCCAATTCACCCCTCCACTTT. The variable domain in full, completed from reference TRBV7-2 and TRBJ1-6, reads GAGVSQSPSNKVTEKGKDVELRCDPISGHTALYWYRQSLGQGLEFLIYFQGNSAPDKSGLPSDRFSAERTGGSVSTLTIQRTQQEDSAVYLCASSSGQGANSPLHFGNGTRLTVT.

This clonotype was observed a handful of times. The V and J genes are TRBV9 and TRBJ1-1; TRBD1 is a possible D gene (6 bases). V dropped 4 bases and J dropped 4 bases, with 29 bases sitting between them. The CDR3 runs to 19 residues. Germline-derived CDR1 and CDR2 are SGDLS and YYNGEE. The CDR3 here is CASSPQPITGNRGGTEAFF. The CDR3 DNA sequence: TGTGCCAGCAGCCCCCAGCCCATTACAGGGAACCGCGGAGGCACTGAAGCTTTCTTT. Full variable domain (remainder filled in from reference TRBV9 and TRBJ1-1): DSGVTQTPKHLITATGQRVTLRCSPRSGDLSVYWYQQSLDQGLQFLIQYYNGEERAKGNILERFSAQQFPDLHSELNLSSLELGDSALYFCASSPQPITGNRGGTEAFFGQGTRLTVV.

This clonotype came up a few times. The chain employs TRBV5-5 and TRBJ2-1; perhaps D is TRBD1 or TRBD2 (5 bases each). Germline CDR1 reads SGHKS; CDR2 reads YYEKEE (reference sequence). CDR3 size: 15 residues. Trimming cost V 3 bases and J 4 bases, with 14 bases left between them. The CDR3 DNA is TGTGCCAGCAGCTACGGGACGAATCCATACAATGAGCAGTTCTTC. It yields the protein CASSYGTNPYNEQFF.

Ten or more counts support this clonotype. The chain carries TRBV2 and TRBJ2-5; 11 positions match TRBD2. The CDR3 runs to 14 residues. CDR1 and CDR2 from the germline V gene are SNHLY and FYNNEI. V lost 9 bases and J lost 5; bases outside the gene matches: 8. In DNA form, the CDR3 reads TGTGCCAGTGATTTACTAGCGGGGGACGAGACCCAGTACTTC. Translation: CASDLLAGDETQYF.